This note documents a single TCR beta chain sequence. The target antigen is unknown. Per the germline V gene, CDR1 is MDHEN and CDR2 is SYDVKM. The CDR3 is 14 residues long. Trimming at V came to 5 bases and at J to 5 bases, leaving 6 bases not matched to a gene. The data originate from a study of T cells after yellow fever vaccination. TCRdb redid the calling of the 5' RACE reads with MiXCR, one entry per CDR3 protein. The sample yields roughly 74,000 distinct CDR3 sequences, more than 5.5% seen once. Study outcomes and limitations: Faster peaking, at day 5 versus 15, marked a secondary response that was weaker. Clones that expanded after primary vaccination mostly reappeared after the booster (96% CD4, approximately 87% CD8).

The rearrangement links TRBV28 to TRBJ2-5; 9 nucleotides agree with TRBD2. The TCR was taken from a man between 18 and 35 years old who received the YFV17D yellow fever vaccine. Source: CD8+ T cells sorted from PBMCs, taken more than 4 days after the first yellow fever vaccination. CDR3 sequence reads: CASSDAGGWETQYF. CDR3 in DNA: TGTGCCAGCAGTGACGCGGGAGGGTGGGAGACCCAGTACTTC.